This T cell receptor (beta chain) was captured by sequencing in a study of shared clonotypes between healthy human individuals. The data were produced by immunoSEQ multiplex PCR, yet TCRdb's version contains in-frame clones alone and is incomplete. The sample contains roughly 600,000 clones, roughly 98% of which appear only once. General study points: Generation probabilities of non-shared clonotypes were lower (relative to those shared by all four donors).

Notes on this clone: Its antigen is currently unknown. The same CDR3 is also encoded by other DNA sequences in this sample.

The germline CDR1 and CDR2 sequences are SGHKS and YYEKEE (reference sequence). The CDR3 length is 14 residues. The ends lost 0 bases at V and 4 bases at J; junction bases unmatched: 4. Naive-designated CD8 cells lacked CD45RO, were positively enriched for CCR7, and omitted terminally differentiated effector memory CD45RA+ cells. The donor cohort consisted entirely of Caucasian adults residing in Nashville, Tennessee. The origin of this receptor is a man aged 25-40 years in good health. The sequencing input was naive CD8+ T cells sorted from blood. The V and J genes are TRBV5-5 and TRBJ2-7; 7 bases match TRBD1. The CDR3 region has the DNA TGTGCCAGCAGCTTGGACAGGGGTCTATACGAGCAGTACTTC. Its protein is CASSLDRGLYEQYF.